This T cell receptor beta chain was recovered during a study of shared clonotypes between healthy human individuals. Using immunoSEQ multiplex PCR, the repertoire was profiled, and TCRdb retains in-frame clones only, with some absent. The data show some 800,000 clones, 80% to 95% seen once. This clone appeared a single time. At the DNA level, this CDR3 is encoded by other sequences in the same sample as well. CD45RO negativity and positive selection for CCR7 defined naive CD8 cells, a population that excluded terminally differentiated effector memory CD45RA+ cells. The CDR3 totals 11 residues. Germline CDR1 reads GTSNPN; CDR2 reads SVGIG (reference sequence). V shed 5 bases and J shed 0 bases, with 5 bases lying between them.

The rearrangement joins TRBV30 to TRBJ2-7; perhaps TRBD2 as D (5 bases). The source material was naive CD8+ T cells sorted from blood. This clonotype was obtained from a man aged 25 to 40 in good health. CDR3 coding DNA: TGTGCCTGGCGGGACTCCTACGAGCAGTACTTC. Translated: CAWRDSYEQYF.